This T cell receptor (beta chain) was sequenced during a study of T cell repertoires in cytomegalovirus infection. Study overall: Shared public TCR beta signatures pointed to both CMV infection and a matching HLA type.

TCRdb re-derived calls from the reads in MiXCR, one entry per CDR3 protein. The table includes some 180,000 distinct CDR3 sequences, about 18% detected once. This CDR3 region has 10 residues. The V end lost 7 bases, the J end lost 4 bases, and 7 bases lay between the germline ends. Germline V CDR1 and CDR2: SQVTM, ANQGSEA. Sequencing used CD8+ T cells from PBMCs. This receptor was taken from a human donor in good health (CMV status not recorded). Some clones in this sample may be carry-over from other donors' samples. The chain couples TRBV29-1 to TRBJ2-5, with D possibly matching TRBD2 (6 bases). The chain's CDR3 is CSGEAETQYF. The CDR3, as DNA: TGCAGCGGGGAGGCAGAGACCCAGTACTTC.